This entry features one T cell receptor beta chain sequence. The germline CDR1 and CDR2 sequences are SGHDT and YYEEEE. The CDR3 spans 14 residues. The ends were cut back, 2 bases at V and 6 bases at J, with 14 bases in the middle. These data belong to a study of control samples from healthy donors and cancer patients. The method was immunoSEQ multiplex PCR; TCRdb's version includes in-frame clones alone and lacks a portion of them. The sample consists of some 76,000 clones, roughly 89% of them appearing once. The chain employs TRBV5-6 and TRBJ1-2; the D is unclear. What was sequenced was PBMCs. The clonotype comes from a man between 60 and 75 years old with lung cancer. CDR3: CASSLLGTRHGYTF. The CDR3 coding sequence is TGTGCCAGCAGCTTACTAGGAACAAGGCATGGCTACACCTTC.